This T cell receptor (beta chain) emerged from a study of T cells expressing NK-cell markers. Study overall: Underlying the TCR beta repertoires were sorted CD3+CD56+NKG2C+, CD3+CD56+NKG2C- and CD3+CD56-NKG2C+ T cells. Eight donors were sequenced, of whom seven were HCMV-seropositive, while the remaining one was HCMV-seronegative. Study-wide results and caveats: The dominant NKG2C+ clonotypes represented roughly 1.0-7.5% of CD8+ T cells in six donors.

As concerns this clonotype: The antigen is not known.

TCRdb processed the 5' RACE reads again and assigns one entry to each CDR3 protein, with no DNA. Recorded here are some 410,000 distinct CDR3 sequences; the top ten clones represent 7.3%. The CDR3 loop spans 16 amino acids. Germline V CDR1 and CDR2: LGHNA, YSLEER. The chain is built from TRBV4-3 and TRBJ1-2. This receptor was obtained from a woman aged 18 to 75 in good health. What was sequenced was blood T cells: a sorted CD56 or NKG2C T cell subset, CD4+ or CD8+ T cells, or bulk PBMC T cells (not recorded which). The CDR3 region is CASSQEAAVNNYGYTF.